This is a list of T cell receptor beta chains from one sample in a study of T cell repertoires in cytomegalovirus infection. Their antigens are not known. From the reads, TCRdb called clonotypes with MiXCR, one entry per CDR3 protein. The top ten hold roughly a sixth of the sample, which has around 540,000 distinct CDR3 sequences, roughly a third seen once. Sequencing was performed on cultured PBMCs, taken from culture after CMV antigen stimulation. The receptor set was obtained from a human donor in good health (CMV status not recorded). Some clones in this sample may be carry-over from other donors' samples. Each CDR3 is given with its conserved first and last residue. Each record gives: CDR3 DNA, CDR3 protein, clone size, J gene, D gene, V gene. The D gene is left open where the match is weak. Rows may omit the clone size; those that give it use once, few, many or a size class.

TGTGCCAGCAGTTACACAGGAGGGCAGCCCAATGAGCAGTTCTTC | CASSYTGGQPNEQFF | few | TRBJ2-1 | NA | TRBV6-6
TGTGCCAGCAGTTACTCGAGGATCTCTGGAAACACCATATATTTT | CASSYSRISGNTIYF | NA | TRBJ1-3 | NA | TRBV6-5
TGTGCCAGCAGTGAAAAGGAGCGACATTCTACCTACGAGCAGTACTTC | CASSEKERHSTYEQYF | NA | TRBJ2-7 | NA | TRBV6-1
TGTGCCAGCAGCCCTAGCGGGGGGAACAATGAGCAGTTCTTC | CASSPSGGNNEQFF | many | TRBJ2-1 | TRBD2 | TRBV7-9
TGTGCCAGCAGCCCTTCGTATCAGCGGACCTACGAGCAGTACTTC | CASSPSYQRTYEQYF | few | TRBJ2-7 | NA | TRBV5-4
TGTGCCAGCAGCTTGTTGAATCTAGCGGGGAACACCGGGGAGCTGTTTTTT | CASSLLNLAGNTGELFF | many | TRBJ2-2 | TRBD2 | TRBV7-9
TGTGCCAGCAGCTTAAAGTCTAGCGGGTACACCGGGGAGCTGTTTTTT | CASSLKSSGYTGELFF | NA | TRBJ2-2 | TRBD2 | TRBV7-2
TGTGCCAGCAGCATCAGACAGGGAATGGCCAACGTCCTGACTTTC | CASSIRQGMANVLTF | NA | TRBJ2-6 | TRBD1 | TRBV28
TGTGCCAGCAGCAGAGGACAGGGTTCTCTCTCTGGGGCCAACGTCCTGACTTTC | CASSRGQGSLSGANVLTF | once | TRBJ2-6 | TRBD1 | TRBV14
TGTGCCAGCAGGCCGACAGGGGACACTGAAGCTTTCTTT | CASRPTGDTEAFF | NA | TRBJ1-1 | TRBD1 | TRBV12-3/TRBV12-4
TGCGCCAGCAGCCAACGGACTAGCGATAAGTCAGATACGCAGTATTTT | CASSQRTSDKSDTQYF | few | TRBJ2-3 | TRBD2 | TRBV4-1
TGTGCCAGCAGCTCCCGGGTCCGGAGTGAAAAACTGTTTTTT | CASSSRVRSEKLFF | few | TRBJ1-4 | NA | TRBV11-2
TGTGCCAGCAGCTTATCAAACGGCGGCGCAGATACGCAGTATTTT | CASSLSNGGADTQYF | NA | TRBJ2-3 | NA | TRBV7-9
TGTGCCAGCAGTGTCGGACAGAACCTACCCTACGAGCAGTACTTC | CASSVGQNLPYEQYF | few | TRBJ2-7 | NA | TRBV6-1
TGCGCCAGCAGCTACAGTGCCGGGGAGCTGTTTTTT | CASSYSAGELFF | NA | TRBJ2-2 | NA | TRBV5-1
TGTGCCAGCAGCTTAGATGGGACTAGCTCTCTCTTC | CASSLDGTSSLF | NA | TRBJ2-1 | TRBD2 | TRBV7-2
TGTGCCAGCACCCCGACTAGCGGGAGGATGGGGGAGCTGTTTTTT | CASTPTSGRMGELFF | NA | TRBJ2-2 | TRBD2 | TRBV7-3
TGTGCCAGCAGTTTAGGCCCTCTAAGGGAAGCTTTCTTT | CASSLGPLREAFF | NA | TRBJ1-1 | NA | TRBV27
TGTGCCAGCAGTACCCCGACGACGACAAGGGCCTATGAAGCTTTCTTT | CASSTPTTTRAYEAFF | NA | TRBJ1-1 | NA | TRBV28
TGTGCCAGCAGGTATGGGCAATCGACTGAAGCTTTCTTT | CASRYGQSTEAFF | NA | TRBJ1-1 | NA | TRBV11-2
TGTGCCAGCAGCTCTCGGGACAGGTCCCATGAGCAGTTCTTC | CASSSRDRSHEQFF | NA | TRBJ2-1 | TRBD1 | TRBV3-1
TGTGCCAGCCTAGACTCAGCCATCACAGATACGCAGTATTTT | CASLDSAITDTQYF | few | TRBJ2-3 | NA | TRBV12-3/TRBV12-4
TGTACCAGCAGCTTAGGGGCAGGGGGGTATGAAAAACTGTTTTTT | CTSSLGAGGYEKLFF | NA | TRBJ1-4 | TRBD1 | TRBV7-2
TGTGCCAGCAGCAAACCTAGCGGGAGTTTCTACAATGAGCAGTTCTTC | CASSKPSGSFYNEQFF | few | TRBJ2-1 | TRBD2 | TRBV7-9
TGTGCCAGCAGCTTAAGGCCGGGCTCCGGGACAGACTTCTATGGCTACACCTTC | CASSLRPGSGTDFYGYTF | NA | TRBJ1-2 | TRBD1 | TRBV7-3
TGTGCCTGGAGCGTAAGGGCAGGGGGCGTTTACGGGGAGCTGTTTTTT | CAWSVRAGGVYGELFF | NA | TRBJ2-2 | TRBD1 | TRBV30
TGTGCCAGCAGTTACTTCCAGGGTATAGACGAGCAGTACTTC | CASSYFQGIDEQYF | NA | TRBJ2-7 | NA | TRBV6-2/TRBV6-3
TGTGCCAGCAGGGGACTAGCGGGAGCGGCGGGGGCCTACGAGCAGTACTTC | CASRGLAGAAGAYEQYF | NA | TRBJ2-7 | TRBD2 | TRBV28
TGTGCCAGCATAGGGGCATCGAGCTCCTACGAGCAGTACTTC | CASIGASSSYEQYF | NA | TRBJ2-7 | NA | TRBV6-6
TGTGCCAGCAGCTTAAACTTCAACAGGGGAGATACGCAGTATTTT | CASSLNFNRGDTQYF | NA | TRBJ2-3 | TRBD1 | TRBV7-3
TGTGCCAGCAGTTACCAGTCAGCAACTAATGAAAAACTGTTTTTT | CASSYQSATNEKLFF | few | TRBJ1-4 | NA | TRBV6-6
TGTGCCAGCAGCTCCCAGGGGAGCGCCTACGAGCAGTACTTC | CASSSQGSAYEQYF | NA | TRBJ2-7 | NA | TRBV7-2
TGCGCCAGCAGCCAAGATCTCCAAAGAGGGGTACCGGGGGGCAGTACCTTGGGCTACACCTTC | CASSQDLQRGVPGGSTLGYTF | few | TRBJ1-2 | NA | TRBV4-3